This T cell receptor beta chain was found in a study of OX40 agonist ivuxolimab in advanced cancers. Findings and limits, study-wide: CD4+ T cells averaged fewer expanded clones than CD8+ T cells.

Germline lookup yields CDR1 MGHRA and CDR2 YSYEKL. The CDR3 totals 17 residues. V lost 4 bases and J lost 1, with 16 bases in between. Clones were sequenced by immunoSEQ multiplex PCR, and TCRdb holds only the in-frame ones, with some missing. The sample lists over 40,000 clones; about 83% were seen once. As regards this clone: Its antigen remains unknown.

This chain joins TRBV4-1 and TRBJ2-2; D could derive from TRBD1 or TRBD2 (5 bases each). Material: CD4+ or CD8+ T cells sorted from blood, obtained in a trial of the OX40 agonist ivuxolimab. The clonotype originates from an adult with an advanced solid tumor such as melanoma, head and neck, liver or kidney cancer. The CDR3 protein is CASSPSGLGVNTGELFF. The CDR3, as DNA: TGCGCCAGCAGCCCTTCAGGGTTGGGGGTGAACACCGGGGAGCTGTTTTTT.